These 25 T cell receptor beta chains came from one sample sequenced in a study of shared clonotypes between healthy human individuals. CD45RO-negative, CCR7-selected cells formed the naive CD8 fraction, which excluded terminally differentiated effector memory CD45RA+ cells. Profiling relied on immunoSEQ multiplex PCR, and the TCRdb table lists in-frame clones only, not all of them. This sample carries fewer than 1 million clones, about 96% of them seen once, and the ten largest clones take about 0.21%. The material sequenced was naive CD8+ T cells sorted from blood. The receptors originated from a man between 25 and 39 years old in good health.

The CDR3: CASSLSGPQINTEAFF. CDR3 nucleotides: TGTGCCAGCAGCCTTTCCGGTCCCCAAATAAACACTGAAGCTTTCTTT. The V gene is TRBV7-2, the J gene TRBJ1-1; D ambiguous. The germline V gene encodes CDR1 SGHTA and CDR2 FQGNSA. The CDR3 is made up of 16 amino acids. The V end was cut by 5 bases, the J end by 2 bases, with 18 bases between.

The chain carries TRBV7-9 and TRBJ2-3, with TRBD2 matching 7 bases. The CDR3 is made up of 15 amino acids. CDR1 is SEHNR, CDR2 FQNEAQ, per germline (reference sequence). The V segment lost 5 bases and the J segment 2 bases; nucleotides outside the gene matches: 7. CDR3 DNA: TGTGCCAGCAGCCCACCGACTAGCTTCACAGATACGCAGTATTTT. It encodes CASSPPTSFTDTQYF. Drawing the rest from reference TRBV7-9 and TRBJ2-3, the complete variable domain is DTGVSQNPRHKITKRGQNVTFRCDPISEHNRLYWYRQTLGQGPEFLTYFQNEAQLEKSRLLSDRFSAERPKGSFSTLEIQRTEQGDSAMYLCASSPPTSFTDTQYFGPGTRLTVL.

The CDR3 is CASSTDRGNLYEQYF. In DNA form, the CDR3 reads TGTGCCAGTAGTACCGACAGGGGAAATCTTTACGAGCAGTACTTC. The chain is built from TRBV19 and TRBJ2-7; 8 bases map to TRBD1. With V trimmed by 4 bases and J by 4 bases, 9 bases remained unmatched. Germline V gives CDR1 LNHDA, CDR2 SQIVND (reference sequence). The CDR3 is 15 residues long.

The chain carries TRBV7-9 and TRBJ1-1; D might be TRBD1 (6 bases). Germline V CDR1 and CDR2: SEHNR, FQNEAQ (reference sequence). V shed 5 bases and J shed 6 bases, with 19 bases lying between them. This CDR3 is 15 amino acids long. The CDR3 sequence: CASSTTWGHAAEAFF. The CDR3, as DNA: TGTGCCAGCAGCACAACCTGGGGACACGCGGCTGAAGCTTTCTTT.

The V gene is TRBV15, the J gene TRBJ2-1, with 7 bases matching TRBD2. Unmatched junction bases numbered 10, after V lost 5 bases and J lost 15 bases. The CDR3 has 12 residues. Germline assignment: CDR1 LNHNV and CDR2 YYDKDF (reference sequence). In nucleotides, the CDR3 is TGTGCCACCAGCCTAGAAGGCGGGGGACCGTTCTTC. It encodes CATSLEGGGPFF.

Concerning this clone itself: The sample holds other DNA sequences that translate to the same CDR3. The chain has TRBV28 and TRBJ2-7, with D possibly matching TRBD1 (5 bases). CDR3 size: 14 residues. Trimming took 2 bases from V and 1 from J, leaving 9 bases between them. CDR1 is MDHEN and CDR2 is SYDVKM in the germline V gene. The DNA of the CDR3 is TGTGCCAGCAGTTTAGGCCAGGGTTCCTACGAGCAGTACTTC. Residues: CASSLGQGSYEQYF.

DNA for the CDR3: TGCGCCAGCAGCCAAGATCGGCAGCCGGCCTACGAGCAGTACTTC. Protein product: CASSQDRQPAYEQYF. This chain links TRBV4-1 with TRBJ2-7; D remains ambiguous. The CDR3 is 15 amino acids. The germline V gene has CDR1 MGHRA and CDR2 YSYEKL. Trimming took off 0 bases at V and 2 bases at J, with 11 bases between the two ends.

V and J are TRBV28 and TRBJ2-7, with 10 nucleotides matching TRBD2. Germline V lookup: CDR1 MDHEN, CDR2 SYDVKM. V gave up 7 bases and J gave up 2 bases; unmatched junction bases: 8. CDR3 length equals 15 residues. CDR3 sequence: CASTSLAGSAYEQYF. CDR3 sequence (DNA): TGTGCCAGCACCTCACTAGCGGGAAGCGCCTACGAGCAGTACTTC.

The chain uses TRBV7-9 and TRBJ2-7; D possibly corresponds to TRBD2 (6 bases). With 7 bases removed from V and 2 bases from J, the gap between germline ends came to 15 bases. From germline, CDR1 is SEHNR and CDR2 FQNEAQ (reference sequence). CDR3 length equals 14 residues. Written as DNA, the CDR3 is TGTGCCAGCACCCTCGGGGGATATGCCTACGAGCAGTACTTC. Translating gives CASTLGGYAYEQYF.

The rearrangement uses TRBV5-1 and TRBJ2-7, with TRBD2 as a possible D gene (6 bases). The germline V and J ends were trimmed by 5 bases and 3 bases, with 21 bases remaining between them. The germline V gene encodes CDR1 SGHRS and CDR2 YFSETQ. The CDR3 spans 16 residues. CDR3 coding DNA: TGCGCCAGCAGGCGTTCCGCTGCGGGGATGGACTACGAGCAGTACTTC. Amino acid sequence: CASRRSAAGMDYEQYF.

The chain employs TRBV7-2 and TRBJ1-4, with TRBD1 as a possible D gene (6 bases). Germline V gives CDR1 SGHTA, CDR2 FQGNSA. The V and J ends lost 4 bases and 8 bases respectively, with 20 bases between them. The CDR3 is made up of 16 amino acids. The CDR3 loop is CASSSGLRGEGEKLFF. In nucleotides, the CDR3 is TGTGCCAGCAGCTCCGGCCTCAGGGGAGAAGGGGAAAAACTGTTTTTT. Filled out from reference TRBV7-2 and TRBJ1-4, the complete variable domain reads GAGVSQSPSNKVTEKGKDVELRCDPISGHTALYWYRQSLGQGLEFLIYFQGNSAPDKSGLPSDRFSAERTGGSVSTLTIQRTQQEDSAVYLCASSSGLRGEGEKLFFGSGTQLSVL.

The chain uses TRBV27 and TRBJ1-2; D call uncertain. V dropped 8 bases and J dropped 4 bases, with 11 bases sitting between them. The CDR3 loop spans 12 amino acids. Germline CDR1 is MNHEY and CDR2 is SMNVEV (reference sequence). The DNA of the CDR3 is TGTGCCAGCCTCTCGCCCGGCTATGGCTACACCTTC. The encoded protein is CASLSPGYGYTF.

The chain couples TRBV6-5 to TRBJ2-1; tentatively, D is TRBD2 (6 bases). CDR1 MNHEY and CDR2 SVGAGI come from the germline V gene. V lost 2 bases, J lost 6 bases, and 11 bases lay in between. This CDR3 is 14 amino acids long. CDR3 sequence: CASSYPGSFNEQFF. CDR3 nucleotide sequence: TGTGCCAGCAGTTACCCCGGGAGTTTCAATGAGCAGTTCTTC.

This CDR3 reads CASSPLPGQGYGYTF. The CDR3 region has the DNA TGTGCCAGCAGTCCCCTCCCGGGACAGGGGTACGGCTACACCTTC. The rearrangement joins TRBV27 to TRBJ1-2; TRBD1 aligns across 10 bases. Germline CDR1 and CDR2: MNHEY and SMNVEV (reference sequence). This CDR3 contains 15 residues. Trimming took 5 bases from V and 8 from J; bases not matched to a gene: 11.

V is TRBV6-1 and J is TRBJ1-1, with a possible D match to TRBD1 (6 bases). The CDR3 is 14 amino acids. Germline V lookup: CDR1 MNHNS, CDR2 SASEGT. V was shortened by 9 bases and J by 12 bases, with 26 bases between the two germline ends. CDR3 nucleotide sequence: TGTGCCAGTCGGGAAAAACAGGGAGTCCTCCCCACTTTCTTT. It encodes CASREKQGVLPTFF.

The V call is TRBV28, the J call TRBJ2-5, with 10 bases lining up with TRBD1. This CDR3 has 15 amino acids. In germline, CDR1 is MDHEN, CDR2 SYDVKM. J lost 1 base, V lost 6 bases, and 5 bases had no gene match. CDR3 bases: TGTGCCAGCAGCCCCAGGACAGGGGGCCAAGAGACCCAGTACTTC. Translation gives CASSPRTGGQETQYF.

The chain links TRBV27 to TRBJ2-7, with D possibly being TRBD1 (5 bases). CDR3 size: 18 residues. Germline loops: CDR1 MNHEY, CDR2 SMNVEV (reference sequence). V was shortened by 0 bases and J by 2 bases, with 20 bases between the two germline ends. The CDR3 region is CASSLSHERQTNPYEQYF. Written as DNA, the CDR3 is TGTGCCAGCAGTTTATCCCATGAGAGACAGACCAACCCCTACGAGCAGTACTTC.

The V call is TRBV30, the J call TRBJ1-1; 12 bases align to TRBD1. The CDR3 loop spans 18 amino acids. The germline CDR1 and CDR2 sequences are GTSNPN and SVGIG (reference sequence). Trimming removed 0 bases from V and 4 bases from J; junction bases left unmatched: 12. This CDR3 is CAWSVPPGQGARRTEAFF. Written as DNA, the CDR3 is TGTGCCTGGAGTGTACCCCCGGGACAGGGGGCGAGGCGCACTGAAGCTTTCTTT.

The chain's CDR3 is CASSLDLAGDQETQYF. The CDR3 bases are TGTGCCAGCAGCTTAGATCTAGCGGGAGACCAAGAGACCCAGTACTTC. This chain joins TRBV7-6 and TRBJ2-5; 10 positions match TRBD2. J gave up 0 bases and V 1 base, and 2 bases lay outside the gene matches. The CDR3 loop spans 16 amino acids. The germline CDR1 and CDR2 sequences are SGHVS and FNYEAQ.

The rearrangement joins TRBV5-5 to TRBJ2-6, with D possibly TRBD2 on 5 matching bases. Trimming cost V 0 bases and J 1 base, with 17 bases left between them. Germline-derived CDR1 and CDR2 are SGHKS and YYEKEE (reference sequence). This CDR3 is 19 amino acids long. The CDR3: CASSLAGEPRLSGANVLTF. Written as DNA, the CDR3 is TGTGCCAGCAGCTTGGCCGGGGAACCCCGGCTATCTGGGGCCAACGTCCTGACTTTC.

This chain uses TRBV5-4 with TRBJ2-7; a weak D match, TRBD1 (5 bases). Germline CDR1 is SGHNT and CDR2 is YYREEE (reference sequence). V lost 4 bases, J lost 2 bases, and 13 bases lay in between. CDR3 size: 14 residues. In DNA form, the CDR3 reads TGTGCCAGCAGCCTGCCAGACAGACCCTACGAGCAGTACTTC. It translates to CASSLPDRPYEQYF.

This chain connects TRBV27 to TRBJ2-1, with TRBD2 matching over 9 bases. This CDR3 region has 16 residues. CDR1 and CDR2 from the germline V gene are MNHEY and SMNVEV (reference sequence). Trimming removed 5 bases from V and 3 bases from J; junction bases left unmatched: 8. The CDR3: CASSPQTTSGYNEQFF. CDR3 coding DNA: TGTGCCAGCAGTCCCCAAACGACTAGCGGCTACAATGAGCAGTTCTTC.

The CDR3 loop is CASSLAGGPYEQYF. Written as DNA, the CDR3 is TGTGCCAGCAGCTTGGCGGGAGGGCCCTACGAGCAGTACTTC. The chain couples TRBV9 to TRBJ2-7, with 9 bases fitting TRBD2. Germline lookup yields CDR1 SGDLS and CDR2 YYNGEE. With V trimmed by 4 bases and J by 2 bases, 4 bases remained unmatched. The CDR3 contains 14 residues.

The chain links TRBV23-1 to TRBJ2-1; D is unclear. TRBV23-1 falls under the ORF class, with uncertain function. The CDR3 spans 18 residues. The V and J ends lost 2 bases and 1 base respectively, with 18 bases between them. The CDR3 region has the DNA TGCGCCAGCAGTCAAATCCCCCTCGACGGACCTTCCTACAATGAGCAGTTCTTC. This gives the protein CASSQIPLDGPSYNEQFF.

The chain couples TRBV9 to TRBJ2-1; D possibly corresponds to TRBD2 (6 bases). With 4 bases removed from V and 7 bases from J, the gap between germline ends came to 18 bases. This CDR3 contains 15 residues. Germline V gene lookup returns CDR1 SGDLS and CDR2 YYNGEE. This chain's CDR3 is CASSTRLEGGNEQFF. The CDR3, as DNA: TGTGCCAGCAGCACCAGACTAGAGGGTGGAAATGAGCAGTTCTTC.